Shown below are 27 T cell receptor beta chains from a single sample sequenced in a study of shared clonotypes between healthy human individuals. Sequencing used immunoSEQ multiplex PCR; TCRdb keeps in-frame clones, though not all of them. In the table there are 2 million to 2.5 million clones, 80% to 95% of which are singletons. Material for sequencing was naive CD4+ T cells from PBMCs. Subset denoted: CD45RA+ positively selected. These receptor sequences come from a man younger than 35 in good health. Some clones in this sample may be carry-over from other donors' samples.

This chain joins TRBV19 and TRBJ1-2; TRBD1 aligns across 9 bases. V shed 4 bases, J shed 4 bases, and the junction held 10 bases outside the gene matches. The CDR3 sequence is 16 residues long. The germline CDR1 and CDR2 sequences are LNHDA and SQIVND (reference sequence). The CDR3 sequence is CASSKRRTGEIYGYTF. The CDR3 DNA follows: TGTGCCAGTAGTAAACGGAGGACAGGGGAGATCTATGGCTACACCTTC.

The chain recombines TRBV7-9 with TRBJ1-2; 9 nucleotides align to TRBD1. Trimming removed 5 bases from V and 3 bases from J; junction bases left unmatched: 7. CDR1 is SEHNR, CDR2 FQNEAQ, per germline (reference sequence). The CDR3 loop spans 15 amino acids. The CDR3 reads CASSNRDREHYGYTF. The CDR3, as DNA: TGTGCCAGCAGCAACCGGGACAGGGAACACTATGGCTACACCTTC.

The chain couples TRBV10-1 to TRBJ2-3; D call uncertain. Germline-derived CDR1 and CDR2 are WNHNN and SYGVQD (reference sequence). This CDR3 has 15 amino acids. Trimming left V 3 bases short and J 4 bases short, with 14 bases between. In DNA form, the CDR3 reads TGCGCCAGCAGTGACCCCCGAGGTACGGCAGATACGCAGTATTTT. It translates to CASSDPRGTADTQYF.

This clone was picked up one time. The V and J genes are TRBV11-2 and TRBJ1-2; 12 bases agree with TRBD1. Germline V gene sequence: CDR1 SGHAT, CDR2 FQNNGV. Unmatched junction bases numbered 5, after V lost 5 bases and J lost 4 bases. The CDR3 spans 15 residues. The CDR3 loop reads CASSPGQGAGYGYTF. The CDR3 bases are TGTGCCAGCAGCCCGGGACAGGGGGCAGGCTATGGCTACACCTTC.

V usage is TRBV6-5 and J usage is TRBJ2-7, with a weak D call TRBD1 (5 bases). CDR1 and CDR2 from the germline V gene are MNHEY and SVGAGI. The CDR3 consists of 15 residues. Between the trimmed V and J ends, which lost 7 bases and 5 bases, there was a span of 21 bases. The CDR3 DNA is TGTGCCAGCACATTCGTTTCGGCAGGGCGGAACGAGCAGTACTTC. Encoded protein: CASTFVSAGRNEQYF.

The chain carries TRBV14 and TRBJ2-1, with 11 bases fitting TRBD1. Germline CDR1 SGHDN, CDR2 FVKESK. Trimming cost V 4 bases and J 1 base; bases outside gene matches: 6. There are 17 residues in the CDR3. The CDR3 loop reads CASSRFWDRGSYNEQFF. The CDR3 bases are TGTGCCAGCAGCCGCTTCTGGGACAGGGGGTCCTACAATGAGCAGTTCTTC.

The chain joins TRBV18 to TRBJ2-3; the D is unclear. This CDR3 spans 16 amino acids. The V end lost 0 bases, the J end lost 2 bases, and 12 bases lay between the germline ends. Germline lookup yields CDR1 KGHSH and CDR2 LQKENI. This chain's CDR3 is CASSPPRVAATDTQYF. The CDR3, as DNA: TGTGCCAGCTCACCACCGAGAGTGGCGGCCACAGATACGCAGTATTTT.

This clone was detected a few times. The gene calls are TRBV7-3 and TRBJ1-1; D uncertain. V lost 6 bases to trimming and J lost 3 bases, with 14 bases between them. The CDR3 runs 14 residues. CDR1 SGHTA and CDR2 FQGTGA come from the germline V gene. Written as DNA, the CDR3 is TGTGCCAGCAGGAAGGACGGTCTATACACTGAAGCTTTCTTT. Translated, it gives CASRKDGLYTEAFF.

The chain recombines TRBV9 with TRBJ2-2, with D possibly TRBD1 on 5 matching bases. The CDR3 length is 14 residues. Trimming took 6 bases from V and 3 from J, leaving 12 bases between them. Germline-derived CDR1 and CDR2 are SGDLS and YYNGEE. CDR3 residues: CASKGRAYTGELFF. As DNA, the CDR3 is TGTGCCAGCAAGGGCAGGGCGTACACCGGGGAGCTGTTTTTT.

A remark on this clone: Other DNA sequences of this sample code for an identical CDR3. The CDR3 loop is CASSSQGSPTEAFF. In DNA form, the CDR3 reads TGCGCCAGCAGTTCACAGGGTAGTCCGACTGAAGCTTTCTTT. The chain couples TRBV5-1 to TRBJ1-1; TRBD1 is a possible D gene (6 bases). Germline loops: CDR1 SGHRS, CDR2 YFSETQ. This CDR3 is built from 14 residues. The V end was cut by 5 bases, the J end by 5 bases, with 16 bases between. Drawing the rest from reference TRBV5-1 and TRBJ1-1, the complete variable domain is KAGVTQTPRYLIKTRGQQVTLSCSPISGHRSVSWYQQTPGQGLQFLFEYFSETQRNKGNFPGRFSGRQFSNSRSEMNVSTLELGDSALYLCASSSQGSPTEAFFGQGTRLTVV.

DNA of the CDR3: TGTGCCAGCAGGCAACACTACGAGCAGTACTTC. Amino acid sequence: CASRQHYEQYF. The chain employs TRBV2 and TRBJ2-7; no firm D call. There are 11 residues in the CDR3. V gave up 6 bases and J gave up 3 bases, with 6 bases separating them. Germline assignment: CDR1 SNHLY and CDR2 FYNNEI.

The rearrangement uses TRBV29-1 and TRBJ2-5, with 7 bases identical to TRBD1. Germline assignment: CDR1 SQVTM and CDR2 ANQGSEA. The junction had 3 bases not matched to a gene; V was cut back by 7 bases and J by 1 base. The length of the CDR3 is 12 residues. CDR3 in amino acids: CSANRGQETQYF. As DNA, the CDR3 is TGCAGCGCGAACAGGGGCCAAGAGACCCAGTACTTC.

Worth noting for this clone: The sample has other DNA sequences that encode this CDR3 too. V usage is TRBV28 and J usage is TRBJ1-2, with no clear D. Trimming removed 3 bases at V and 5 bases at J, with 7 bases between. Per the germline V gene, CDR1 is MDHEN and CDR2 is SYDVKM. CDR3 length equals 12 residues. CDR3 residues: CASSFGEYGYTF. CDR3 sequence (DNA): TGTGCCAGCAGTTTCGGGGAGTATGGCTACACCTTC.

This chain connects TRBV5-4 to TRBJ1-2, with 7 bases identical to TRBD1. The CDR3 covers 15 residues. Germline CDR1 and CDR2: SGHNT and YYREEE (reference sequence). The trim removed 0 bases at V and 4 bases at J, leaving 6 bases unmatched. The CDR3 nucleotides are TGTGCCAGCAGCTTGGGAGGGAAGGGGGCCTATGGCTACACCTTC. It specifies CASSLGGKGAYGYTF.

This sequence joins TRBV9 and TRBJ2-1; TRBD1 matches at 9 bases. The CDR3 consists of 14 residues. Germline V CDR1 and CDR2: SGDLS, YYNGEE. The J segment lost 9 bases and the V segment lost 4 bases, leaving 8 bases of the junction unmatched. CDR3 amino acids: CASSLWGQGPEQFF. CDR3 nucleotide sequence: TGTGCCAGCAGCCTCTGGGGACAGGGTCCTGAGCAGTTCTTC.

The J gene is TRBJ2-3, the V gene TRBV18, with TRBD1 as a possible D gene (5 bases). Germline-derived CDR1 and CDR2 are KGHSH and LQKENI. Trimming pared 3 bases from V and 4 bases from J, leaving 11 bases between. The CDR3 runs to 14 residues. The CDR3 DNA follows: TGTGCCAGCTCACCTGCCAGGGCGGCAGATACGCAGTATTTT. Translation gives CASSPARAADTQYF.

The J gene is TRBJ2-7, the V gene TRBV28; 7 bases match TRBD2. After removal of 6 bases from V and 2 bases from J, the junction contained 10 bases not matched to a gene. The germline V gene has CDR1 MDHEN and CDR2 SYDVKM. CDR3 size: 15 residues. The CDR3 here is CASSHGPGTTYEQYF. CDR3 bases: TGTGCCAGCAGCCATGGCCCCGGGACTACCTACGAGCAGTACTTC.

V is TRBV5-1 and J is TRBJ2-7, with a possible D match to TRBD2 (6 bases). Trimming took 4 bases from V and 1 from J, leaving 15 bases between them. The V gene's germline CDR1 is SGHRS and CDR2 YFSETQ. CDR3 length: 15 residues. Here the CDR3 reads CASSLLAIGSYEQYF. The DNA for the CDR3 is TGCGCCAGCAGCCTTCTAGCGATAGGGTCCTACGAGCAGTACTTC.

The table lists this clone with a count of one. Other DNA sequences in this sample translate to the same CDR3. The J gene is TRBJ1-5, the V gene TRBV2, with D perhaps TRBD1 (5 bases). V lost 3 bases, J lost 5 bases, and 8 bases lay in between. This CDR3 is built from 13 residues. CDR1 SNHLY and CDR2 FYNNEI come from the germline V gene. Written as DNA, the CDR3 is TGTGCCAGCAGTGAGGGGCAGGATCAGCCCCAGCATTTT. It is translated as CASSEGQDQPQHF.

The V call is TRBV28, the J call TRBJ1-1; D not certain. V lost 7 bases, J lost 3 bases, and 9 bases lay in between. Germline lookup yields CDR1 MDHEN and CDR2 SYDVKM. The CDR3 is 12 amino acids. The CDR3 DNA follows: TGTGCCAGCAAGTCAAGGGACACTGAAGCTTTCTTT. Encoded protein: CASKSRDTEAFF.

The J gene is TRBJ2-1, the V gene TRBV7-9; TRBD2 agrees at 9 bases. The CDR3 sequence is 17 residues long. With V trimmed by 3 bases and J by 8 bases, 14 bases remained unmatched. CDR1 is SEHNR, CDR2 FQNEAQ, per germline (reference sequence). CDR3 nucleotides: TGTGCCAGCAGCTTCTTATTGGTAGCGGGAGTATCGTATGAGCAGTTCTTC. Residues: CASSFLLVAGVSYEQFF.

The table lists this clone with a few counts. The rearrangement uses TRBV5-4 and TRBJ2-4; maybe TRBD1 (5 bases). Germline V gives CDR1 SGHNT, CDR2 YYREEE (reference sequence). V was shortened by 5 bases and J by 5 bases, with 5 bases between the two germline ends. This CDR3 spans 11 amino acids. In DNA, the CDR3 is TGTGCCAGCAGGACAGAAAACATTCAGTACTTC. As protein: CASRTENIQYF.

The chain uses TRBV4-1 and TRBJ1-2; 10 bases map to TRBD1. The J segment lost 3 bases and the V segment lost 4 bases, leaving 11 bases of the junction unmatched. This CDR3 has 17 amino acids. The germline gives CDR1 MGHRA, CDR2 YSYEKL. The CDR3 region has the DNA TGCGCCAGCAGCCCAATACGGGACAGGGGTAAGGACTATGGCTACACCTTC. This sequence encodes CASSPIRDRGKDYGYTF.

In regard to this clone: Additional DNA sequences in this sample encode the identical CDR3. The genes are TRBV18 and TRBJ2-5; D unresolved. The CDR3 has 12 residues. V gave up 3 bases and J gave up 1 base, with 3 bases separating them. Germline V lookup: CDR1 KGHSH, CDR2 LQKENI. DNA of the CDR3: TGTGCCAGCTCACCGTCCCAAGAGACCCAGTACTTC. Translated: CASSPSQETQYF.

On this clone itself: Other DNA variants within this sample encode the same CDR3. The chain's CDR3 is CASSPDRNYGYTF. The CDR3 DNA reads as TGTGCCAGCAGTCCGGACAGGAACTATGGCTACACCTTC. This sequence joins TRBV6-6 and TRBJ1-2, with 7 positions matching TRBD1. From germline, CDR1 is MNHNY and CDR2 SVGAGI (reference sequence). V lost 5 bases, J lost 2 bases, and 2 bases stayed unmatched. CDR3 length equals 13 residues.

This clone was picked up one time. The chain couples TRBV6-1 to TRBJ2-2; 10 bases line up with TRBD2. The trim removed 0 bases at V and 7 bases at J, leaving 11 bases unmatched. Germline V gene data show CDR1 as MNHNS and CDR2 as SASEGT. The CDR3 length is 18 residues. Here the CDR3 DNA reads TGTGCCAGCAGTGAAGCGGAGCTAGCGGGAGTGTTCGGCGGGGAGCTGTTTTTT. Its translation is CASSEAELAGVFGGELFF.

The chain employs TRBV19 and TRBJ2-3; 10 bases fit TRBD2. This CDR3 has 16 residues. Germline V CDR1 and CDR2: LNHDA, SQIVND (reference sequence). V lost 5 bases and J lost 1; bases outside the gene matches: 6. The DNA of the CDR3 is TGTGCCAGTAGTCCGAGAGGGACTAGCGGCACAGATACGCAGTATTTT. Translation gives CASSPRGTSGTDTQYF.